This TCR beta chain was found in a study of blood T cell repertoires in COVID-19. Study information: T cells, B-cell-depleted T cells, or PBMCs provided the cDNA or gDNA that served as material.

Sequencing was performed with immunoSEQ multiplex PCR; in TCRdb, only in-frame clones are kept and a portion is missing. The data contain about 430,000 clones, around nine tenths of them singletons. Allocation to cohorts depended on clinical history reported by the participants. Exposed enrollees encountered a COVID-19 case at some point within 2 weeks before study entry. This CDR3 contains 16 residues. Germline CDR1 reads LGHNA; CDR2 reads YNFKEQ. V was clipped by 0 bases and J by 0 bases, with 11 bases between them. The V gene is TRBV4-2, the J gene TRBJ1-1; maybe TRBD1 (5 bases). The source of this sequence is a woman aged 18-30 years who had been exposed to COVID-19. Sequencing was carried out using PBMCs or T cells enriched from blood (not recorded which). CDR3 DNA sequence: TGTGCCAGCAGCCAAGATTCGGGGGTGGTGAACACTGAAGCTTTCTTT. It yields the protein CASSQDSGVVNTEAFF.